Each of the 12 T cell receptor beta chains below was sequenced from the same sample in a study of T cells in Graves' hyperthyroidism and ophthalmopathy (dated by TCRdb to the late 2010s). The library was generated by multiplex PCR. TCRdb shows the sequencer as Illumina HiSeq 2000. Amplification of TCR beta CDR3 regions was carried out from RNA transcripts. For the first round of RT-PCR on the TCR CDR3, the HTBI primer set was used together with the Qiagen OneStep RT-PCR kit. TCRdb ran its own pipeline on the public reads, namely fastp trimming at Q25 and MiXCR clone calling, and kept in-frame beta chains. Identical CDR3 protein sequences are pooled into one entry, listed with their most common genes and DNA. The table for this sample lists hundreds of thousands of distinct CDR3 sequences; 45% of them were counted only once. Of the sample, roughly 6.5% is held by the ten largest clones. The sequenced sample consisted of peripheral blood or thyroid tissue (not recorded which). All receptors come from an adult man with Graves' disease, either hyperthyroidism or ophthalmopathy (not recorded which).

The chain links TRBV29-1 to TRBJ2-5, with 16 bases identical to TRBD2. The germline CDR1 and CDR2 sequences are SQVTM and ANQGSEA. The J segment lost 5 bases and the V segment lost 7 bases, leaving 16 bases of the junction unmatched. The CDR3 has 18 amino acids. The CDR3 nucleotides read TGCAGCGCGGGCACCGGGACTAGCGGGGGGGCCTATTTGGAGACCCAGTACTTC. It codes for CSAGTGTSGGAYLETQYF.

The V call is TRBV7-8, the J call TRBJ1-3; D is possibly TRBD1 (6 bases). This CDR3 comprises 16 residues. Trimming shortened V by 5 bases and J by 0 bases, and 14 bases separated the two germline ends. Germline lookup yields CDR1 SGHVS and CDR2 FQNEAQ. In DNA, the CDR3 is TGTGCCAGCAGCGATACACGGGGGCTCTCTGGAAACACCATATATTTT. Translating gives CASSDTRGLSGNTIYF.

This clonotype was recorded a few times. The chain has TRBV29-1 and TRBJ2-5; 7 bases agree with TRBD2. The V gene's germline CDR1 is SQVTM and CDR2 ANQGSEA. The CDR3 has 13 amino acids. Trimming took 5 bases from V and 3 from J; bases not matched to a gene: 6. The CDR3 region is CSVPGTNKETQYF. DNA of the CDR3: TGCAGCGTTCCTGGGACTAACAAAGAGACCCAGTACTTC.

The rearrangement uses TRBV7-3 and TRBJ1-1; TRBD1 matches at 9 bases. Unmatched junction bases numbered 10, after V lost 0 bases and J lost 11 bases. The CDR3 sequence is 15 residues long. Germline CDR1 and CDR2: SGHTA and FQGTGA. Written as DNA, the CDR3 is TGTGCCAGCAGCTTAACCCCGGGACAGGGATCGGCTGCTTTCTTT. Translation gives CASSLTPGQGSAAFF.

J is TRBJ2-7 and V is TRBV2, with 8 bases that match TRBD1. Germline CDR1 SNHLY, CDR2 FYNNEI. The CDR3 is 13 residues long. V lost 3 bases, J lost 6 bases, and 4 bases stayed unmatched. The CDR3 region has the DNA TGTGCCAGCAGTGAGGACAGGGTTGGCGAGCAGTACTTC. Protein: CASSEDRVGEQYF.

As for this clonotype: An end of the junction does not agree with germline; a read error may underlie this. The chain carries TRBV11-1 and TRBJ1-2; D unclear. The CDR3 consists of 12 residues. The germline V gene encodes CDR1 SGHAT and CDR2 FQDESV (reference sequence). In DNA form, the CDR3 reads TGTGCCGGCAGCTCGGACAACTATGGCTACACCTTC. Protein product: CAGSSDNYGYTF.

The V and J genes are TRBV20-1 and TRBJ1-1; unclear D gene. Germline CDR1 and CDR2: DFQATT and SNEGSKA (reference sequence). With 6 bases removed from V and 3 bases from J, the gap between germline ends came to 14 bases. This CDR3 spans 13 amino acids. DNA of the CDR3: TGCAGTGCGTCCGGGTATGGGGACACTGAAGCTTTCTTT. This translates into CSASGYGDTEAFF.

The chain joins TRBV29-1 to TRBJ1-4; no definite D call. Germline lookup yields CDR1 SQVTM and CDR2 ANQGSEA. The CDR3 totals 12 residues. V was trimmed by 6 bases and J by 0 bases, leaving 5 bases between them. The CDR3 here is CSVQTTNEKLFF. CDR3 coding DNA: TGCAGCGTCCAGACAACTAATGAAAAACTGTTTTTT. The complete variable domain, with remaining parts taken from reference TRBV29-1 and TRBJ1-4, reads SAVISQKPSRDICQRGTSLTIQCQVDSQVTMMFWYRQQPGQSLTLIATANQGSEATYESGFVIDKFPISRPNLTFSTLTVSNMSPEDSSIYLCSVQTTNEKLFFGSGTQLSVL.

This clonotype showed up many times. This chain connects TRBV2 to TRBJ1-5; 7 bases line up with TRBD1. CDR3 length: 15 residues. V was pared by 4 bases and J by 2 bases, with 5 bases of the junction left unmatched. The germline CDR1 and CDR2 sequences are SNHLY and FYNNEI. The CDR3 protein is CASSGNRGGNQPQHF. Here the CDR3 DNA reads TGTGCCAGCAGTGGGAACAGGGGCGGCAATCAGCCCCAGCATTTT.

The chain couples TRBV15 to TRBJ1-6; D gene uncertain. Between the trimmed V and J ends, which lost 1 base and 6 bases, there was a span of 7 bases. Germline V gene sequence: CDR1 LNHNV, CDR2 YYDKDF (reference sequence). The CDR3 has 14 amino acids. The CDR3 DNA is TGTGCCACCAGCAGAGCGGGCGGTAATTCACCCCTCCACTTT. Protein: CATSRAGGNSPLHF.

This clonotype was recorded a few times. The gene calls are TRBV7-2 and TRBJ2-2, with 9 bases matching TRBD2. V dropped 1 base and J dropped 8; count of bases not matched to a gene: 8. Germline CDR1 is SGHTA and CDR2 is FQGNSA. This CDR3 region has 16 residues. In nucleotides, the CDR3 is TGTGCCAGCAGCTTAGTCGGGCTAGCGGGAAGTGGGGAGCTGTTTTTT. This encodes CASSLVGLAGSGELFF.

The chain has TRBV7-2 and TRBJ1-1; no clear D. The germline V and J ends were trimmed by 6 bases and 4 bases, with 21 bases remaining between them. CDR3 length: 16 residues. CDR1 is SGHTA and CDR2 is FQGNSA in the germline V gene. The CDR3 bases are TGTGCCAGCAGGCCCAACCACCCGGGGAGTAGCACTGAAGCTTTCTTT. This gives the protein CASRPNHPGSSTEAFF. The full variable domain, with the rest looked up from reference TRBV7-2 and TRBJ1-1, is GAGVSQSPSNKVTEKGKDVELRCDPISGHTALYWYRQSLGQGLEFLIYFQGNSAPDKSGLPSDRFSAERTGGSVSTLTIQRTQQEDSAVYLCASRPNHPGSSTEAFFGQGTRLTVV.